Given below is one T cell receptor (beta chain) in context. This entry is derived from a study of T cell changes during pregnancy in multiple sclerosis. Clones were read by immunoSEQ multiplex PCR, and TCRdb kept only the in-frame ones, dropping some. The sample consists of about 38,000 clones, 90% of them appearing once. The germline CDR1 and CDR2 sequences are MNHNS and SASEGT. The ends lost 3 bases at V and 5 bases at J; junction bases unmatched: 9. CDR3 size: 16 residues. The TCR sequence derives from a female donor with multiple sclerosis, enrolled in a pregnancy study. V and J are TRBV6-1 and TRBJ2-5; 10 bases align to TRBD2. The sample in question was CD4+ T cells from peripheral blood mononuclear cells, obtained in the second trimester of pregnancy. CDR3 coding DNA: TGTGCCAGCAGTGAGCTAGCGGGAGTACCGCGGGAGACCCAGTACTTC. Translating it yields CASSELAGVPRETQYF.